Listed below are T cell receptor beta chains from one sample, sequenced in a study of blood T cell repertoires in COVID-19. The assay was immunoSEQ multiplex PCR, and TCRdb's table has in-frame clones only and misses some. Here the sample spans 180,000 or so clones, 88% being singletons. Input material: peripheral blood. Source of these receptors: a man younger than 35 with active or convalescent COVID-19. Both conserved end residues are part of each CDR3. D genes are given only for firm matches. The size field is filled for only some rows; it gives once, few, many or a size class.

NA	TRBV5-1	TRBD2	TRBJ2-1	TGCGCCAGCACAAGAGCGGGAGGGTATAATGAGCAGTTCTTC	CASTRAGGYNEQFF
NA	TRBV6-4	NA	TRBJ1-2	TGTGCCAGCAGTGCCGGGGAGGGGGATGGCTACACCTTC	CASSAGEGDGYTF
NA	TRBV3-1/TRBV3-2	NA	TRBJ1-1	TGTGCCAGCAGCCAAGACGGGGCAGGGGTTAGCACTGAAGCTTTCTTT	CASSQDGAGVSTEAFF
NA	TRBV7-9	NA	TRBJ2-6	TGTGCCAGCAGGCCGGCCGGGGTAAATCCTGGGGCCAACGTCCTGACTTTC	CASRPAGVNPGANVLTF
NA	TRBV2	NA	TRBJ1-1	TGTGCCAGCGGGGGGAGGGAAGCTTTCTTT	CASGGREAFF
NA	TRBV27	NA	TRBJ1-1	TGTGCCAGCAGATTTGATACAGGGTATACTGAAGCTTTCTTT	CASRFDTGYTEAFF
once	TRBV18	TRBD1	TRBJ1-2	TGTGCCAGCTCAGACGTCCAGGGGGTCCCTAACTATGGCTACACCTTC	CASSDVQGVPNYGYTF
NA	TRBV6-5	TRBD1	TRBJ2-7	TGTGCCAGCAGTCTGCCGGGACAGGGTGTCTACGAGCAGTACTTC	CASSLPGQGVYEQYF
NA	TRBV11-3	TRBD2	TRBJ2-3	TGTGCCAGCAGCTTATATACTAGCGGTAGCACAGATACGCAGTATTTT	CASSLYTSGSTDTQYF
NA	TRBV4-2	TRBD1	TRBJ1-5	TGTGCCAGCAGCCAAAAATCTTTATCTACAGGGGTTAGCAATCAGCCCCAGCATTTT	CASSQKSLSTGVSNQPQHF
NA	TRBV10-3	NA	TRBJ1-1	TGTGCCATCAGACCCCGGGGAGGGAACACTGAAGCTTTCTTT	CAIRPRGGNTEAFF
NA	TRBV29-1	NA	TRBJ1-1	TGCGGTGTGGCCAGGTTGAACACTGAAGCTTTCTTT	CGVARLNTEAFF
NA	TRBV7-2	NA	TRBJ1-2	TGTGCCAGCAGGAAAATGGGGGGACCCTTTACCTTC	CASRKMGGPFTF
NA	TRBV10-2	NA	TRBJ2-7	TGCGCCAGCAGGATGGGGCCGGGCGACGGGTCCTACGAGCAGTACTTC	CASRMGPGDGSYEQYF
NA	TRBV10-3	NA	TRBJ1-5	TGTGCCATCGCACAGGGTGACCAGCCCCAGCATTTT	CAIAQGDQPQHF
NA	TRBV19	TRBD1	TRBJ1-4	TGTGCCAGTAGTGGTTTGAGGAGGGGGCGAGGGGAAAAACTGTTTTTT	CASSGLRRGRGEKLFF
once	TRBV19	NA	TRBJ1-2	TGTGCCAGTAGTATTGGGAGAGCTAACTATGGCTACACCTTC	CASSIGRANYGYTF
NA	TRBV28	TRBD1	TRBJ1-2	TGTGCCAGCAGTTTTCGGGCAGGGGGACGGGGCTACACCTTC	CASSFRAGGRGYTF
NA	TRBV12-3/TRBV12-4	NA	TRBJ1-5	TGTGCCAGCAGTCCCCTCCTGGGGGGGCCCCAGCATTTT	CASSPLLGGPQHF
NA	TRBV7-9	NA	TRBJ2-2	TGTGCCAGCAGCTTACCGGGAGCCATCGGGGAGCTGTTTTTT	CASSLPGAIGELFF
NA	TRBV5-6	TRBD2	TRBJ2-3	TGTGCCAGCAGCGCGGGACTAGCGGGGGGGCTGACAGATACGCAGTATTTT	CASSAGLAGGLTDTQYF
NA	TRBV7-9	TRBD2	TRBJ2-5	TGTGCCAGCAGATTAGGAGCTAGCGGGGGTAGAGAGACCCAGTACTTC	CASRLGASGGRETQYF
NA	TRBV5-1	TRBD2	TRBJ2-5	TGCGCCAGCAGCCGGGACTATGGAAGACCGGAGACCCAGTACTTC	CASSRDYGRPETQYF
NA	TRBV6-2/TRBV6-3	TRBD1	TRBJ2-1	TGTGCCAGCAGTTACTCCGGGACAGGGCTTCTAAATGAGCAGTTCTTC	CASSYSGTGLLNEQFF
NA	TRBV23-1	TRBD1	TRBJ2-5	TGCGCCAGCAGTCAATCCCTAGGACAGGGGGGGTCGAGAGAGACCCAGTACTTC	CASSQSLGQGGSRETQYF
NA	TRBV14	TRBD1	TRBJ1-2	TGTGCCAGCAGCCTAACAGGGGCGAGTAACTATGGCTACACCTTC	CASSLTGASNYGYTF
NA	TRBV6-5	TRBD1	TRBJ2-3	TGTGCCAGCAGGGGGCCGGCAGGGGGCATTGTTACGCAGTATTTT	CASRGPAGGIVTQYF
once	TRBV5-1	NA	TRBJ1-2	TGCGCCAGCAGCTTCAGGGTGGGCTATGGCTACACCTTC	CASSFRVGYGYTF
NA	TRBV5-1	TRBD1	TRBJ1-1	TGCGCCAGCAGCTTGAAGACAGGGGGCGGGAACACTGAAGCTTTCTTT	CASSLKTGGGNTEAFF
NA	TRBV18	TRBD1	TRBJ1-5	TGTGCCAGCTCACGACAGGGGGGTCATAGCAATCAGCCCCAGCATTTT	CASSRQGGHSNQPQHF
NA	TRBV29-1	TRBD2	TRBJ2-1	TGCAGCGTTGGCCTAGCGGATTACAATGAGCAGTTCTTC	CSVGLADYNEQFF
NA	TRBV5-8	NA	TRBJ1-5	TGTGCCAGCAGTGTAAATCAGCCCCAGCATTTT	CASSVNQPQHF
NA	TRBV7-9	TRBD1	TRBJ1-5	TGTGCCAGCAACCAGGGGGGTCAGCCCCAGCATTTT	CASNQGGQPQHF
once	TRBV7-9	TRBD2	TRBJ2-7	TGTGCCAGCAGCAAGGGACTAGCGGGAGAGAACTACGAGCAGTACTTC	CASSKGLAGENYEQYF
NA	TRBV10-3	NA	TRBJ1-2	TGTGCCATCAGTGGTCAGGGTCGTGAAGCCTATGGCTACACCTTC	CAISGQGREAYGYTF
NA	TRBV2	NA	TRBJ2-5	TGTGCCAGCAGTGAAAGGGACACACAAGAGACCCAGTACTTC	CASSERDTQETQYF
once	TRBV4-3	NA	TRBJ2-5	TGCGCCAGCAGCCAAGACATTGTGGAGACCCAGTACTTC	CASSQDIVETQYF
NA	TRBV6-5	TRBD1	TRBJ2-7	TGTGCCAGCAGCCAGACAGGGGGCGAGCAGTACTTC	CASSQTGGEQYF
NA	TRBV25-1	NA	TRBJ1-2	TGTGCCAGCAGTGAATCGGGAGGGAGCTATGGCTACACCTTC	CASSESGGSYGYTF
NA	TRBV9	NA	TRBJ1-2	TGTGCCAGCAGCCCCCTTGTCGGGGGTGGCTACACCTTC	CASSPLVGGGYTF
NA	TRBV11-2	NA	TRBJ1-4	TGTGCCAGCAGCTTAGGTTACGACAGCAGACTGTTTTTT	CASSLGYDSRLFF
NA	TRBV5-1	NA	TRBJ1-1	TGCGCCAGCAGCTGGAGCGATAACACTGAAGCTTTCTTT	CASSWSDNTEAFF
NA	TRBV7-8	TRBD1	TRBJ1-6	TGTGCCAGCAGCCCGAGGACAGGGCTCGATTCACCCCTCCACTTT	CASSPRTGLDSPLHF
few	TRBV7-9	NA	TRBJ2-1	TGTGCCAGCAGCTTAGTACAGGGAAACAATGAGCAGTTCTTC	CASSLVQGNNEQFF
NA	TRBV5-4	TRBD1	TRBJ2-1	TGTGCCAGCAGCCGGCCGGGACAGGGGCTGGTAGGAAGTCTGTTCTTC	CASSRPGQGLVGSLFF
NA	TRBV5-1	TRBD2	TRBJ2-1	TGCGCCAGCAGCTTGGCCCCTAGCGGGGGACCCAATGAGCAGTTCTTC	CASSLAPSGGPNEQFF
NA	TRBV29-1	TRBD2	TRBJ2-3	TGCAGCGGGGAGTCGGGACTAGGAACAGATACGCAGTATTTT	CSGESGLGTDTQYF
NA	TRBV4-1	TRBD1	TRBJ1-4	TGCGCCAGCAGCCAGGGATACAGGGGTAGTAATGAAAAACTGTTTTTT	CASSQGYRGSNEKLFF
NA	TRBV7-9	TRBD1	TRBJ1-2	TGTGCCAGCAGCTTAGCAGCGACAGGGGGCGACTATGGCTACACCTTC	CASSLAATGGDYGYTF